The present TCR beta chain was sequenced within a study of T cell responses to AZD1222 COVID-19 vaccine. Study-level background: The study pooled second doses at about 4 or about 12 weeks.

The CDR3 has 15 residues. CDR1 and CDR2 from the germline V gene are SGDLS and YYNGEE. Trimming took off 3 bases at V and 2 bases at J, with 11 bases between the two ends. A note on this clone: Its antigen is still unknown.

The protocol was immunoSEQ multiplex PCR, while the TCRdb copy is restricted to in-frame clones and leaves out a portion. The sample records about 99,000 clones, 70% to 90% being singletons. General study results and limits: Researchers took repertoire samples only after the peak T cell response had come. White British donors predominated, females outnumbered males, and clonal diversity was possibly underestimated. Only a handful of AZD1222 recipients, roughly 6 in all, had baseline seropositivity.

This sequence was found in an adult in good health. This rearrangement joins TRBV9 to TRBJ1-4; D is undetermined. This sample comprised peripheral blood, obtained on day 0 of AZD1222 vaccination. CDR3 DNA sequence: TGTGCCAGCAGCGCGTGGGGTACGACTAATGAAAAACTGTTTTTT. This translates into CASSAWGTTNEKLFF.